A single sample is the source of the 2 T cell receptor beta chains below, sequenced in a study of T cell responses to AZD1222 COVID-19 vaccine. Data came from immunoSEQ multiplex PCR; TCRdb stores just in-frame clones and leaves some out. The table records about 100,000 clones, more than 85% of them present only once. The sequenced sample was peripheral blood, obtained on day 0 of AZD1222 vaccination. Receptors originate from an adult in good health.

The J gene is TRBJ2-7, the V gene TRBV28; D not certain. V gave up 7 bases and J gave up 9 bases, with 16 bases separating them. Germline CDR1 is MDHEN and CDR2 is SYDVKM. The CDR3 runs to 12 residues. This chain's CDR3 is CASTPRTGMQYF. The CDR3 region has the DNA TGTGCCAGCACCCCCCGTACGGGTATGCAGTACTTC.

J is TRBJ1-3 and V is TRBV6-1; D is ambiguous. V lost 0 bases and J 0 bases, leaving 6 bases between the germline ends. The length of the CDR3 is 15 residues. The V gene's germline CDR1 is MNHNS and CDR2 SASEGT. The CDR3 nucleotides are TGTGCCAGCAGTGAAGCATGGGCCTCTGGAAACACCATATATTTT. Protein product: CASSEAWASGNTIYF.